This T cell receptor beta chain derives from a study of technical replicates of blood from a handful of donors. Libraries were prepared by immunoSEQ multiplex PCR; TCRdb keeps only in-frame clonotypes and omits some of them. The sample holds roughly 81,000 clones; around 86% are singletons and the top ten take 4.5% to 6%. Sequenced: PBMCs. The source of this sequence is a human donor in good health. Some clones in this sample may be carry-over from other donors' samples.

In nucleotides, the CDR3 is TGTGCCAGCAGCAGCGGACAGCAAGAGACCCAGTACTTC. Translated, it gives CASSSGQQETQYF. The chain uses TRBV7-2 and TRBJ2-5, with D perhaps TRBD1 (6 bases). Germline-derived CDR1 and CDR2 are SGHTA and FQGNSA. Trimming took 5 bases from V and 2 from J, leaving 9 bases between them. This CDR3 region has 13 residues. Combining the CDR3 with reference TRBV7-2 and TRBJ2-5 gives the whole variable domain GAGVSQSPSNKVTEKGKDVELRCDPISGHTALYWYRQSLGQGLEFLIYFQGNSAPDKSGLPSDRFSAERTGGSVSTLTIQRTQQEDSAVYLCASSSGQQETQYFGPGTRLLVL.